These T cell receptor beta chains were read from a single sample in a study of shared clonotypes between healthy human individuals. Sequenced by immunoSEQ multiplex PCR; TCRdb stores in-frame clones only, minus some. The sample has about 2.5 million clones, roughly 92% seen once; the top ten hold approximately 0.39%. Input material: naive CD4+ T cells from PBMCs. The receptor source for this set is a man younger than 30 in good health. Some clones in this sample may be carry-over from other donors' samples. The CDR3 runs from the conserved cysteine through the conserved F or W. The D gene is left open where the match is weak. Clone size is given for some rows only: seen once, a few or many times, or a class if the clone is expanded.

J | D | size | V | CDR3 | DNA
TRBJ1-2 | - | - | TRBV7-2 | CASSPRTANYGYTF | TGTGCCAGCAGCCCTCGGACGGCAAACTATGGCTACACCTTC
TRBJ2-5 | TRBD2 | once | TRBV18 | CASSPGLAMRETQYF | TGTGCCAGCTCACCGGGACTAGCAATGAGAGAGACCCAGTACTTC
TRBJ2-1 | - | - | TRBV25-1 | CASSESGNYNEQFF | TGTGCCAGCAGTGAATCCGGGAACTACAATGAGCAGTTCTTC
TRBJ2-3 | - | once | TRBV9 | CASRGMSRTDTQYF | TGTGCCAGCCGGGGGATGTCTCGCACAGATACGCAGTATTTT
TRBJ2-5 | TRBD2 | - | TRBV15 | CATGTGSGGQETQYF | TGTGCCACCGGGACTGGCAGCGGGGGCCAAGAGACCCAGTACTTC
TRBJ1-2 | - | once | TRBV18 | CASSPGVNYGYTF | TGTGCCAGCTCACCAGGCGTCAACTATGGCTACACCTTC
TRBJ2-2 | TRBD2 | - | TRBV28 | CASSLTSGSWGTGELFF | TGTGCCAGCAGTTTAACTAGCGGGAGTTGGGGGACCGGGGAGCTGTTTTTT
TRBJ2-7 | - | - | TRBV14 | CASSQDLRGEQYF | TGTGCCAGCAGCCAAGACCTCCGGGGCGAGCAGTACTTC
TRBJ1-2 | - | - | TRBV27 | CASSLYPGTANYGYTF | TGTGCCAGCAGTTTATACCCTGGGACGGCTAACTATGGCTACACCTTC
TRBJ1-2 | - | once | TRBV4-3 | CASSQDIIVANYGYTF | TGCGCCAGCAGCCAAGATATAATCGTAGCTAACTATGGCTACACCTTC
TRBJ1-1 | - | - | TRBV5-1 | CASSLVSVENTEAFF | TGCGCCAGCAGCTTGGTGAGTGTGGAAAACACTGAAGCTTTCTTT
TRBJ2-5 | TRBD1 | once | TRBV30 | CAWNLGQAKQETQYF | TGTGCCTGGAACCTCGGACAGGCCAAACAAGAGACCCAGTACTTC
TRBJ2-3 | - | - | TRBV15 | CATSRGTDTQYF | TGTGCCACCAGCAGAGGGACAGATACGCAGTATTTT
TRBJ2-7 | - | - | TRBV18 | CASSPLSSGVNSALEQYF | TGTGCCAGCTCACCACTGTCCTCCGGGGTTAACAGCGCCTTGGAGCAGTACTTC
TRBJ2-7 | TRBD2 | - | TRBV27 | CASSSSGTRDYEQYF | TGTGCCAGCAGTTCATCCGGGACTAGGGACTACGAGCAGTACTTC
TRBJ2-7 | - | - | TRBV29-1 | CSVETQGESSYEQYF | TGCAGCGTTGAGACCCAAGGGGAGAGCTCCTACGAGCAGTACTTC
TRBJ2-2 | - | - | TRBV27 | CASTTATGGANTGELFF | TGTGCCAGCACCACGGCCACAGGGGGGGCGAACACCGGGGAGCTGTTTTTT
TRBJ2-3 | - | - | TRBV6-5 | CASFSLEADTQYF | TGTGCCAGCTTCTCCCTAGAGGCAGATACGCAGTATTTT
TRBJ2-5 | TRBD2 | - | TRBV5-1 | CASSFGAGEETQYF | TGCGCCAGCAGCTTCGGGGCGGGGGAGGAGACCCAGTACTTC
TRBJ2-1 | - | - | TRBV30 | CAYAYGVSYNEQFF | TGTGCCTACGCTTATGGAGTCTCCTACAATGAGCAGTTCTTC
TRBJ2-4 | - | - | TRBV11-1 | CASSIRPRGSLDIQYF | TGTGCCAGCAGCATCCGACCCCGGGGCTCTCTTGACATTCAGTACTTC
TRBJ2-7 | TRBD2 | - | TRBV6-5 | CASSSPGGPYEQYF | TGTGCCAGCAGTAGCCCGGGGGGGCCCTACGAGCAGTACTTC
TRBJ1-4 | - | - | TRBV5-1 | CASSRGTVTNEKLFF | TGCGCCAGCAGCCGTGGGACGGTCACTAATGAAAAACTGTTTTTT
TRBJ2-6 | - | - | TRBV5-4 | CASSLGGLSSGANVLTF | TGTGCCAGCAGCTTGGGGGGACTCAGCTCTGGGGCCAACGTCCTGACTTTC
TRBJ2-1 | TRBD2 | - | TRBV11-3 | CASSLGRTSGGPRSYNEQFF | TGTGCCAGCAGCTTAGGTAGGACTAGCGGGGGCCCCCGGTCCTACAATGAGCAGTTCTTC
TRBJ2-7 | TRBD2 | - | TRBV30 | CAWSEERDSYEQYF | TGTGCCTGGAGTGAGGAGCGGGACTCCTACGAGCAGTACTTC
TRBJ2-3 | - | - | TRBV18 | CASSPGRGGTDTQYF | TGTGCCAGCTCACCTGGACGAGGGGGTACAGATACGCAGTATTTT
TRBJ2-3 | - | - | TRBV7-9 | CASSLGGPPDTQYF | TGTGCCAGCAGCTTAGGAGGGCCCCCAGATACGCAGTATTTT
TRBJ1-2 | - | - | TRBV6-1 | CASSGGTEGYGYTF | TGTGCCAGCAGTGGGGGAACTGAGGGCTATGGCTACACCTTC
TRBJ1-1 | - | - | TRBV4-3 | CASSQETGTGTEAFF | TGCGCCAGCAGCCAAGAAACGGGGACGGGAACTGAAGCTTTCTTT
TRBJ2-7 | - | - | TRBV7-9 | CASSALGELEKQYF | TGTGCCAGCAGCGCGCTAGGAGAGCTGGAGAAGCAGTACTTC
TRBJ2-1 | - | once | TRBV11-2 | CASSTLKTTPYNEQFF | TGTGCCAGCAGCACTTTGAAGACTACCCCCTACAATGAGCAGTTCTTC
TRBJ2-7 | - | - | TRBV19 | CASSIVPGSEQYF | TGTGCCAGTAGTATAGTTCCGGGTTCCGAGCAGTACTTC
TRBJ2-7 | TRBD2 | - | TRBV5-6 | CASSRGVPTAGEQYF | TGTGCCAGCAGCCGGGGGGTTCCCACGGCCGGCGAGCAGTACTTC
TRBJ1-2 | - | - | TRBV5-6 | CASGGTVFSMGYTF | TGTGCCAGCGGCGGGACGGTCTTTTCTATGGGCTACACCTTC
TRBJ1-1 | - | - | TRBV11-2 | CASSSGPIEAFF | TGTGCCAGCAGTTCAGGGCCGATCGAGGCTTTCTTT
TRBJ2-1 | - | - | TRBV7-9 | CALKPGGLGSYNEQFF | TGTGCCCTGAAGCCTGGGGGGCTCGGGTCCTACAATGAGCAGTTCTTC
TRBJ2-7 | - | - | TRBV28 | CASSERYEQYF | TGTGCCAGCAGTGAGAGGTACGAGCAGTACTTC
TRBJ2-5 | - | - | TRBV6-5 | CASSPGTPGTQYF | TGTGCCAGCAGTCCTGGGACACCCGGGACCCAGTACTTC
TRBJ1-1 | TRBD1 | - | TRBV5-1 | CASSGTGPQNTEAFF | TGCGCCAGCAGCGGGACAGGGCCCCAGAACACTGAAGCTTTCTTT
TRBJ1-3 | TRBD1 | - | TRBV18 | CASSAGQDSGNTIYF | TGTGCCAGCTCAGCGGGACAGGACTCTGGAAACACCATATATTTT
TRBJ2-5 | - | once | TRBV5-1 | CASGEGETQYF | TGCGCCAGCGGCGAAGGAGAGACCCAGTACTTC
TRBJ2-1 | - | - | TRBV28 | CASSLSGRGQFF | TGTGCCAGCAGTTTATCAGGGCGGGGGCAGTTCTTC